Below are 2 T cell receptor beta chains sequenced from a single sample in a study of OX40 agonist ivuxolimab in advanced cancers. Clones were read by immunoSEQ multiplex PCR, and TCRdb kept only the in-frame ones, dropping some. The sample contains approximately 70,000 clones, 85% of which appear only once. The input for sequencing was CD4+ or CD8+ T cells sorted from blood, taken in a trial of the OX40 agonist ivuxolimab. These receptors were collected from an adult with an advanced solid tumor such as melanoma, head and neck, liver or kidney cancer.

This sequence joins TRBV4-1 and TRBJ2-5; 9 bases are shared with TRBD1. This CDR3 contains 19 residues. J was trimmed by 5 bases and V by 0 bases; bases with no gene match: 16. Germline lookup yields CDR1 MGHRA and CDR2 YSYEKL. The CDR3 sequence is CASSQDRVVGQGTGETQYF. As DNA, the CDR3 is TGCGCCAGCAGCCAAGATCGAGTCGTCGGACAGGGGACCGGGGAGACCCAGTACTTC.

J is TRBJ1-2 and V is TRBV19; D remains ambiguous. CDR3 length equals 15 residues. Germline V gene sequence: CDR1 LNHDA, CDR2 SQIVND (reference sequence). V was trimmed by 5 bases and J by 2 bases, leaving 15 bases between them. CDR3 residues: CASSGGQQFNYGYTF. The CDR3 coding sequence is TGTGCCAGTAGTGGAGGGCAGCAGTTCAACTATGGCTACACCTTC.